Below are 25 T cell receptor beta chains sequenced from a single sample in a study of OX40 agonist ivuxolimab in advanced cancers. The data were produced by immunoSEQ multiplex PCR, yet TCRdb's version contains in-frame clones alone and is incomplete. The sample contains some 83,000 clones, around 84% of which appear only once. The material sequenced was CD4+ or CD8+ T cells sorted from blood, taken in a trial of the OX40 agonist ivuxolimab. These receptors were taken from an adult with an advanced solid tumor such as melanoma, head and neck, liver or kidney cancer.

V and J are TRBV25-1 and TRBJ2-1; 12 nucleotides agree with TRBD2. J was trimmed by 8 bases and V by 6 bases; bases with no gene match: 11. The CDR3 extends over 16 amino acids. Germline CDR1 is MGHDK and CDR2 is SYGVNS. Written as DNA, the CDR3 is TGTGCCAGCAGCCCTACGGGACTAGCGGGTTTCTATGAGCAGTTCTTC. Translating it yields CASSPTGLAGFYEQFF.

The rearrangement uses TRBV2 and TRBJ1-2, with unresolved D. Per germline, CDR1 SNHLY and CDR2 FYNNEI. V gave up 2 bases and J gave up 2 bases, with 9 bases separating them. The length of the CDR3 is 14 residues. CDR3 amino acids: CASSERRANYGYTF. In DNA, the CDR3 is TGTGCCAGCAGTGAACGTAGGGCGAACTATGGCTACACCTTC.

A word on this clone: The sample has other DNA sequences that encode this CDR3 too. The V gene is TRBV18, the J gene TRBJ2-7; 12 bases align to TRBD1. The CDR3 is made up of 15 amino acids. Losses at the gene ends were 3 bases for V and 0 bases for J; bases not matched to a gene: 0. Germline assignment: CDR1 KGHSH and CDR2 LQKENI. CDR3 amino acids: CASSPGQGASYEQYF. The DNA for the CDR3 is TGTGCCAGCTCACCGGGACAGGGGGCCTCCTACGAGCAGTACTTC.

The CDR3 sequence is CASSPTDPRSNEQFF. DNA for the CDR3: TGTGCCAGCTCACCAACGGATCCGAGGTCCAATGAGCAGTTCTTC. V is TRBV18 and J is TRBJ2-1; D is unresolved. The CDR3 length is 15 residues. V lost 2 bases, J lost 6 bases, and 14 bases lay in between. Germline V gene lookup returns CDR1 KGHSH and CDR2 LQKENI.

In this sample, this clone turned up once. This chain connects TRBV6-5 to TRBJ2-7; D uncertain. Trimming pared 3 bases from V and 0 bases from J, leaving 9 bases between. This CDR3 has 14 amino acids. Germline values: CDR1 MNHEY, CDR2 SVGAGI. The DNA for the CDR3 is TGTGCCAGCAGTTATGGACGTTACTCCTACGAGCAGTACTTC. It is translated as CASSYGRYSYEQYF.

The chain recombines TRBV29-1 with TRBJ2-1, with 10 bases matching TRBD1. Trimming cost V 6 bases and J 10 bases; bases outside gene matches: 9. CDR1 is SQVTM, CDR2 ANQGSEA, per germline. The CDR3 spans 13 residues. The CDR3 loop reads CSVGGQGEREQFF. CDR3 nucleotides: TGCAGCGTAGGAGGACAGGGGGAACGCGAGCAGTTCTTC.

V usage is TRBV6-5 and J usage is TRBJ1-6, with D uncertain. Trimming cost V 6 bases and J 10 bases, with 16 bases left between them. From germline, CDR1 is MNHEY and CDR2 SVGAGI. The CDR3 extends over 14 amino acids. The CDR3 spells CASRRDGPSSPLHF. The CDR3 nucleotides read TGTGCCAGCAGGAGGGATGGCCCCTCCTCACCCCTCCACTTT.

The chain links TRBV18 to TRBJ1-1, with 7 bases matching TRBD1. Trimming cost V 3 bases and J 5 bases; bases outside gene matches: 21. CDR3 length equals 19 residues. Germline assignment: CDR1 KGHSH and CDR2 LQKENI. CDR3 DNA sequence: TGTGCCAGCTCACCCCTTTTAGGACAGGCTAGAGTGAGCGGGACTGAAGCTTTCTTT. It encodes CASSPLLGQARVSGTEAFF.

The chain joins TRBV7-2 to TRBJ2-1; no clear D. The CDR3 is 14 amino acids. CDR1 and CDR2 from the germline V gene are SGHTA and FQGNSA. Between the trimmed V and J ends, which lost 3 bases and 3 bases, there was a span of 9 bases. The CDR3 DNA is TGTGCCAGCAGCTTCGTCGGCGACTACAATGAGCAGTTCTTC. Residues: CASSFVGDYNEQFF.

This clone turned up a few times. CDR3 coding DNA: TGTGCCAGTAGTATCGAATCGTCTGAAGCTTTCTTT. It translates to CASSIESSEAFF. This chain joins TRBV19 and TRBJ1-1; D not resolved. The length of the CDR3 is 12 residues. The V gene's germline CDR1 is LNHDA and CDR2 SQIVND (reference sequence). Trimming removed 3 bases at V and 6 bases at J, with 8 bases between.

This clone was recorded once. One end of the junction fails to match germline, which may point to a read error. This chain links TRBV5-4 with TRBJ1-2; the D gene is possibly TRBD1 (5 bases). Germline CDR1 SGHNT, CDR2 YYREEE (reference sequence). The CDR3 consists of 14 residues. The CDR3 spells CASSQVGVNYGYTF. CDR3 nucleotides: TGCGCCAGCAGCCAAGTGGGGGTAAACTATGGCTACACCTTC.

The chain joins TRBV4-2 to TRBJ2-7; D not certain. Germline CDR1 LGHNA, CDR2 YNFKEQ. The length of the CDR3 is 16 residues. V lost 5 bases to trimming and J lost 1 base, with 18 bases between them. As DNA, the CDR3 is TGTGCCAGCAGCTTAGGTCTCGGGCAGGTATCCTACGAGCAGTACTTC. Translating gives CASSLGLGQVSYEQYF.

The V gene is TRBV5-1, the J gene TRBJ2-5, with D possibly matching TRBD2 (6 bases). The DNA end lines up better with TRBJ2-7; the J call may be wrong. The length of the CDR3 is 14 residues. Germline assignment: CDR1 SGHRS and CDR2 YFSETQ. The CDR3, as DNA: TGCGCCAGCAGCTTGGACGGGAGAAGCTACGAGCAGTACTTC. It translates to CASSLDGRSYEQYF.

The chain employs TRBV5-1 and TRBJ2-3; D gene ambiguous. The CDR3 spans 14 residues. V dropped 1 base and J dropped 0 bases, with 6 bases sitting between them. Germline V gene lookup returns CDR1 SGHRS and CDR2 YFSETQ. The CDR3 sequence is CASSLSSSTDTQYF. CDR3 DNA: TGCGCCAGCAGCTTGTCATCTAGCACAGATACGCAGTATTTT.

This clone was seen just once. The chain carries TRBV2 and TRBJ1-1, with D unclear. From germline, CDR1 is SNHLY and CDR2 FYNNEI. V was trimmed by 4 bases and J by 1 base, leaving 7 bases between them. There are 13 residues in the CDR3. CDR3 sequence (DNA): TGTGCCAGCAGTGCTAGAGAGAACACTGAAGCTTTCTTT. Translation: CASSARENTEAFF.

The chain joins TRBV7-2 to TRBJ2-5; D ambiguous. This CDR3 comprises 12 residues. V gave up 5 bases and J gave up 6 bases, with 10 bases separating them. The germline CDR1 and CDR2 sequences are SGHTA and FQGNSA. CDR3 DNA: TGTGCCAGCAGCCTTCTGTTAAAGACCCAGTACTTC. Its protein product is CASSLLLKTQYF.

This sequence joins TRBV9 and TRBJ2-7; the match to TRBD1 covers 10 bases. CDR1 is SGDLS and CDR2 is YYNGEE in the germline V gene. CDR3 length: 16 amino acids. J gave up 2 bases and V 4 bases, and 9 bases lay outside the gene matches. The CDR3 nucleotides read TGTGCCAGCAGCCCAGGTGGGACAGGGGTCACCTACGAGCAGTACTTC. It is translated as CASSPGGTGVTYEQYF.

J is TRBJ2-1 and V is TRBV2; the D call may be TRBD1 or TRBD2 (7 bases each). The CDR3 loop spans 17 amino acids. The germline V gene has CDR1 SNHLY and CDR2 FYNNEI. The ends were cut back, 8 bases at V and 6 bases at J, with 26 bases in the middle. The CDR3: CASGEQGSGTLINEQFF. CDR3 sequence (DNA): TGTGCCAGCGGGGAACAGGGGAGCGGGACTTTGATCAATGAGCAGTTCTTC.

V usage is TRBV6-5 and J usage is TRBJ1-4; TRBD1 matches 8 bases. The germline CDR1 and CDR2 sequences are MNHEY and SVGAGI. J lost 4 bases, V lost 1 base, and 2 bases had no gene match. This CDR3 has 15 amino acids. CDR3 coding DNA: TGTGCCAGCAGTTACTTCGGACAGGGTAATGAAAAACTGTTTTTT. This encodes CASSYFGQGNEKLFF.

This chain joins TRBV10-3 and TRBJ2-1; D remains unclear. CDR1 is ENHRY and CDR2 is SYGVKD in the germline V gene. V lost 0 bases and J lost 9, with 12 bases in between. The length of the CDR3 is 14 residues. CDR3 protein: CAISESVVAGEQFF. For the CDR3, the DNA is TGTGCCATCAGTGAGTCGGTAGTAGCAGGTGAGCAGTTCTTC.

J is TRBJ1-2 and V is TRBV18; a weak D match, TRBD1 (5 bases). The V end lost 3 bases, the J end lost 2 bases, and 13 bases lay between the germline ends. The CDR3 extends over 15 amino acids. Germline V gives CDR1 KGHSH, CDR2 LQKENI. The CDR3 is CASSPDVAGNYGYTF. The CDR3 bases are TGTGCCAGCTCACCTGATGTCGCAGGGAACTATGGCTACACCTTC.

V usage is TRBV30 and J usage is TRBJ1-4; D is uncertain. The germline gives CDR1 GTSNPN, CDR2 SVGIG (reference sequence). The V and J ends lost 1 base and 11 bases respectively, with 14 bases between them. CDR3 length equals 13 residues. The CDR3 is CAWSALAPGKLFF. The CDR3 DNA sequence: TGTGCCTGGAGTGCACTCGCGCCTGGGAAACTGTTTTTT.

V usage is TRBV30 and J usage is TRBJ2-2, with D possibly matching TRBD2 (6 bases). In germline, CDR1 is GTSNPN, CDR2 SVGIG (reference sequence). V lost 3 bases to trimming and J lost 3 bases, with 14 bases between them. CDR3 length equals 15 residues. The CDR3, as DNA: TGTGCCTGGAGCCCGGGGGAGGCGTACACCGGGGAGCTGTTTTTT. It yields the protein CAWSPGEAYTGELFF.

The DNA of the CDR3 is TGTGCCAGCAGCATTACTACAGGGAACACTGAAGCTTTCTTT. As protein: CASSITTGNTEAFF. This sequence joins TRBV11-2 and TRBJ1-1; a possible D gene is TRBD1 (5 bases). This CDR3 comprises 14 residues. Trimming cost V 5 bases and J 1 base, with 11 bases left between them. Germline V lookup: CDR1 SGHAT, CDR2 FQNNGV.

The rearrangement uses TRBV19 and TRBJ1-2, with a possible D match to TRBD1 (5 bases). The CDR3 covers 14 residues. Trimming removed 7 bases from V and 1 base from J, with 13 bases in between. Per the germline V gene, CDR1 is LNHDA and CDR2 is SQIVND (reference sequence). As DNA, the CDR3 is TGTGCCAGTACCACCATCAGGGATAACTATGGCTACACCTTC. The encoded protein is CASTTIRDNYGYTF.